A selection of T cell receptor beta chains follows, all from one sample in a study of cytomegalovirus exposure and HLA in healthy donors. Only in-frame clones appear in the TCRdb table, and some are missing; sequencing was by immunoSEQ multiplex PCR. The repertoire includes approximately 180,000 clones, about three quarters of them detected once, and 1.2% to 1.5% sits in the top ten. What was sequenced was PBMCs. These receptors were collected from a woman aged 25 to 45 in good health and CMV-seropositive. Each CDR3 is given with its conserved first and last residue. D genes are given only for firm matches. Expanded clones are given a class, and other clones once, few, many or no size at all.

CDR3nt: TGTGCCAGCAGCCGGACAGAGACCTACGAGCAGTACTTC
CDR3aa: CASSRTETYEQYF
j_gene: TRBJ2-7
d_gene: .
abundance: .
v_gene: TRBV28

CDR3nt: TGTGCCAGCAGTTTAAATGGCTGGTCACAGTTCTTC
CDR3aa: CASSLNGWSQFF
j_gene: TRBJ2-1
d_gene: .
abundance: .
v_gene: TRBV28

CDR3nt: TGTGCCTGCGATTCCCGGGGGGCTAGCGGGCGGGGGACCCAGTACTTC
CDR3aa: CACDSRGASGRGTQYF
j_gene: TRBJ2-5
d_gene: TRBD2
abundance: .
v_gene: TRBV28

CDR3nt: TGTGCCAGCAGTTTGGTGGGAGGCACGAATCCCTACGAGCAGTACTTC
CDR3aa: CASSLVGGTNPYEQYF
j_gene: TRBJ2-7
d_gene: .
abundance: few
v_gene: TRBV27

CDR3nt: TGTGCCAGCAGCTTCGGGACAGGGGGCACCGGGGAGCTGTTTTTT
CDR3aa: CASSFGTGGTGELFF
j_gene: TRBJ2-2
d_gene: TRBD1
abundance: .
v_gene: TRBV5-6

CDR3nt: TGTGCCTGGGAGGGGGCTTTTATGGGCTACACCTTC
CDR3aa: CAWEGAFMGYTF
j_gene: TRBJ1-2
d_gene: TRBD1
abundance: .
v_gene: TRBV30

CDR3nt: TGTGCCAGCAGCGTAGCGGGGGTTGGAAACACCATATATTTT
CDR3aa: CASSVAGVGNTIYF
j_gene: TRBJ1-3
d_gene: .
abundance: few
v_gene: TRBV9

CDR3nt: TGTGCCTGGAACAGGGGGTTTGGTGAAAAACTGTTTTTT
CDR3aa: CAWNRGFGEKLFF
j_gene: TRBJ1-4
d_gene: TRBD1
abundance: .
v_gene: TRBV30

CDR3nt: TGTGCCAGCAGCGCTAGTACGGGACTAGCGGGGACCGGGGAGCTGTTTTTT
CDR3aa: CASSASTGLAGTGELFF
j_gene: TRBJ2-2
d_gene: TRBD2
abundance: .
v_gene: TRBV9

CDR3nt: TGTGCCACCAGCAGTGGACTAGCGGGGCCCTACGAGCAGTACTTC
CDR3aa: CATSSGLAGPYEQYF
j_gene: TRBJ2-7
d_gene: TRBD2
abundance: .
v_gene: TRBV15

CDR3nt: TGTGCCAGCAGTTCGGGACTAGCGGGAGGGTTAATCTCCTACAATGAGCAGTTCTTC
CDR3aa: CASSSGLAGGLISYNEQFF
j_gene: TRBJ2-1
d_gene: TRBD2
abundance: .
v_gene: TRBV27

CDR3nt: TGTGCCAGCAGTTTCATCGACAGAAACACTGAAGCTTTCTTT
CDR3aa: CASSFIDRNTEAFF
j_gene: TRBJ1-1
d_gene: .
abundance: few
v_gene: TRBV6-5

CDR3nt: TGTGCCAGCAGCTTAGGACAGGGGTCCCACGAGCAGTACTTC
CDR3aa: CASSLGQGSHEQYF
j_gene: TRBJ2-7
d_gene: TRBD1
abundance: .
v_gene: TRBV13

CDR3nt: TGTGCCAGCACCGCGCGGCCAGGGGACACTGAAGCTTTCTTT
CDR3aa: CASTARPGDTEAFF
j_gene: TRBJ1-1
d_gene: .
abundance: few
v_gene: TRBV6-4

CDR3nt: TGTGCCAGCAGCGGGAGGCCCCCACGGGACAGTTATCGCTACACCTTC
CDR3aa: CASSGRPPRDSYRYTF
j_gene: TRBJ1-2
d_gene: TRBD1
abundance: .
v_gene: TRBV9

CDR3nt: TGTGCCAGCAGCGGCGGGACCTACGAGCAGTACTTC
CDR3aa: CASSGGTYEQYF
j_gene: TRBJ2-7
d_gene: .
abundance: .
v_gene: TRBV2

CDR3nt: TGTGCCAGCAGCTTAACGGGACAGGGGGTGATTGGTGAAGCTTTCTTT
CDR3aa: CASSLTGQGVIGEAFF
j_gene: TRBJ1-1
d_gene: TRBD1
abundance: .
v_gene: TRBV7-3

CDR3nt: TGTGCCAGCAGCTTAACAGGGGTGGACAGGGAGACCCAGTACTTC
CDR3aa: CASSLTGVDRETQYF
j_gene: TRBJ2-5
d_gene: TRBD1
abundance: .
v_gene: TRBV7-7

CDR3nt: TGTGCCAGCAGCTTCGAAGCCGGGGGAACGGGAAACACCATATATTTT
CDR3aa: CASSFEAGGTGNTIYF
j_gene: TRBJ1-3
d_gene: .
abundance: .
v_gene: TRBV7-9

CDR3nt: TGTGCCAGCAGTTTATCGGGACAGGGGGCAGGCTATGGCTACACCTTC
CDR3aa: CASSLSGQGAGYGYTF
j_gene: TRBJ1-2
d_gene: TRBD1
abundance: .
v_gene: TRBV27

CDR3nt: TGTGCCAGCAGTTTATGGACTAGCGGGAGAGTGGTCTACAATGAGCAGTTCTTC
CDR3aa: CASSLWTSGRVVYNEQFF
j_gene: TRBJ2-1
d_gene: TRBD2
abundance: .
v_gene: TRBV28

CDR3nt: TGTGCCAGCAGTTTGAAGTCGGGATATAGCAATCAGCCCCAGCATTTT
CDR3aa: CASSLKSGYSNQPQHF
j_gene: TRBJ1-5
d_gene: .
abundance: .
v_gene: TRBV27

CDR3nt: TGTGCCAGCAGAACGGGAGGGCCGCTAGTCGAGCAGTACTTC
CDR3aa: CASRTGGPLVEQYF
j_gene: TRBJ2-7
d_gene: TRBD2
abundance: .
v_gene: TRBV28

CDR3nt: TGCGCCAGCAGCCAAGCGTTAACTAGCGGGAGCTCCTACGAGCAGTACTTC
CDR3aa: CASSQALTSGSSYEQYF
j_gene: TRBJ2-7
d_gene: TRBD2
abundance: .
v_gene: TRBV4-1